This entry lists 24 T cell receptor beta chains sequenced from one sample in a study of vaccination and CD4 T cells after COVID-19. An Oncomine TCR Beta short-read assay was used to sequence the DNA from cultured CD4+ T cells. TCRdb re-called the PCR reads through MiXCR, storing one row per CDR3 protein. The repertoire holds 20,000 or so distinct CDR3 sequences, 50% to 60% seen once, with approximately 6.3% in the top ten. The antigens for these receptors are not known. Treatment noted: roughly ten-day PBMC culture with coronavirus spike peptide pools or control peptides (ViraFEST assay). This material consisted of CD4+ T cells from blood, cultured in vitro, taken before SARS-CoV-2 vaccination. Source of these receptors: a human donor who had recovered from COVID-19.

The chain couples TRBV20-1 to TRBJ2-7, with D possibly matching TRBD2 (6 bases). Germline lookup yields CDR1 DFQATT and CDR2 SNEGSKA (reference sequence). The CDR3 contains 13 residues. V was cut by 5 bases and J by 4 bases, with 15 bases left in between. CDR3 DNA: TGCAGTGCTGTAGCGGAAGCGAAGTACGAGCAGTACTTC. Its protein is CSAVAEAKYEQYF.

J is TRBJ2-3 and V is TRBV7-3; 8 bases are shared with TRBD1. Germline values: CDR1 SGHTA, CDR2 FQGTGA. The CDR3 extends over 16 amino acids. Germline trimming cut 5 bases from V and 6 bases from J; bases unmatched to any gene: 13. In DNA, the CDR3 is TGTGCCAGCAGCCAAAACAGGGGGGCCGCGGGTGATACGCAGTATTTT. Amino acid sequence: CASSQNRGAAGDTQYF.

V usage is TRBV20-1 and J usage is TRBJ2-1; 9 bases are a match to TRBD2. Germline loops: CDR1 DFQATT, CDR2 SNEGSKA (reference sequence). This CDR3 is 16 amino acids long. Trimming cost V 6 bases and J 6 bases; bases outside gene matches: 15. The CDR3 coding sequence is TGCAGTGCGGTTGAGGCGGGAGGGCTGAGGGCCAATGAGCAGTTCTTC. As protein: CSAVEAGGLRANEQFF.

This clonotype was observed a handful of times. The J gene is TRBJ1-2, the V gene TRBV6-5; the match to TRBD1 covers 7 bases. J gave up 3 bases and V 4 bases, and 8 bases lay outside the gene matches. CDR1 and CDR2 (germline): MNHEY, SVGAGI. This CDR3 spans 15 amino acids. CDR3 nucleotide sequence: TGTGCCAGCAGTTTAGAGGGGGCGCCGTACTATGGCTACACCTTC. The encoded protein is CASSLEGAPYYGYTF.

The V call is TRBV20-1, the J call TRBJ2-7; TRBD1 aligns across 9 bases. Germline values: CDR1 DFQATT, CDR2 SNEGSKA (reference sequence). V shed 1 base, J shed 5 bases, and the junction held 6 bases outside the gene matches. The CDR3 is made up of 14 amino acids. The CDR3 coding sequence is TGCAGTGCTAGAGGAGGGACAGGGATCGACGAGCAGTACTTC. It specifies CSARGGTGIDEQYF.

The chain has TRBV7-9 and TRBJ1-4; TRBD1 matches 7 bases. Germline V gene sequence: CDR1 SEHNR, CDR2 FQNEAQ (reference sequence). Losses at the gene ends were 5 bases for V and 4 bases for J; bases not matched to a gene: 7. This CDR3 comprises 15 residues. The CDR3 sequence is CASSPGGGVNEKLFF. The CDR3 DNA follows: TGTGCCAGCAGCCCAGGGGGTGGGGTTAATGAAAAACTGTTTTTT.

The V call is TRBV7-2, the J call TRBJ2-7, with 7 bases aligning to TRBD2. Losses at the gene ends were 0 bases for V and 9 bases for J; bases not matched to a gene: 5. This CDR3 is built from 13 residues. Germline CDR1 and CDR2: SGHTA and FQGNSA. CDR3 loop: CASSLAGGSPQYF. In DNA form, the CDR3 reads TGTGCCAGCAGCTTAGCGGGAGGGTCGCCGCAGTACTTC.

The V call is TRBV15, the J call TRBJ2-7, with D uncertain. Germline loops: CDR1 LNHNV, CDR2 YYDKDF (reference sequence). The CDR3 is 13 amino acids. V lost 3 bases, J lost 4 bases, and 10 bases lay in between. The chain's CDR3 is CATSRSFGYEQYF. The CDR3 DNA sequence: TGTGCCACCAGCAGGTCTTTCGGGTACGAGCAGTACTTC.

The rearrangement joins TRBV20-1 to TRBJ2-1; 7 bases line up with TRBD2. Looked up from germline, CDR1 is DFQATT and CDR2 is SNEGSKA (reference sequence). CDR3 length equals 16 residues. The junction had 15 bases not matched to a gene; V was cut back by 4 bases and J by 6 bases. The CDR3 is CSAKAWEGPSFNEQFF. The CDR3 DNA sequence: TGCAGTGCTAAGGCGTGGGAGGGCCCTTCATTCAATGAGCAGTTCTTC.

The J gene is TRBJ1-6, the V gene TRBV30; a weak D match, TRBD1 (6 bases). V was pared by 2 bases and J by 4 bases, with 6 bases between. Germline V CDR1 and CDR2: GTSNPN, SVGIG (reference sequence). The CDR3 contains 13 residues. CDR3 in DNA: TGTGCCTGGAGTACAGGGTATAATTCACCCCTCCACTTT. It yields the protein CAWSTGYNSPLHF.

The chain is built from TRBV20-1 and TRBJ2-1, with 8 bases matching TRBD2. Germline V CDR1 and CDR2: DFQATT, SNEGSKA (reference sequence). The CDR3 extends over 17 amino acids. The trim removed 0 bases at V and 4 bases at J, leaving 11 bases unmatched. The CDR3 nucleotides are TGCAGTGCTAGAGATCTTGGGACGGGAGGGCGGTACAATGAGCAGTTCTTC. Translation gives CSARDLGTGGRYNEQFF.

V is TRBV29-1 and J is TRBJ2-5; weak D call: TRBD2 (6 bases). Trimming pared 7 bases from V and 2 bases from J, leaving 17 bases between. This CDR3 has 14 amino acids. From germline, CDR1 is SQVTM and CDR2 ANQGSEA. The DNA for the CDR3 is TGCAGCGCACGGGACTCCCTCTTACAAGAGACCCAGTACTTC. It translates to CSARDSLLQETQYF. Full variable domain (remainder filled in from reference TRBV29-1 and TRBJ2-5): SAVISQKPSRDICQRGTSLTIQCQVDSQVTMMFWYRQQPGQSLTLIATANQGSEATYESGFVIDKFPISRPNLTFSTLTVSNMSPEDSSIYLCSARDSLLQETQYFGPGTRLLVL.

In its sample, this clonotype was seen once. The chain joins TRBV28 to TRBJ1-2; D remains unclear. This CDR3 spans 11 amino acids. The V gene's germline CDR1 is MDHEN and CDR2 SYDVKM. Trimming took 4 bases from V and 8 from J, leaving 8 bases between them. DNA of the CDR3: TGTGCCAGCAGTTGGGAATTCGGCTACACCTTC. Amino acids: CASSWEFGYTF.

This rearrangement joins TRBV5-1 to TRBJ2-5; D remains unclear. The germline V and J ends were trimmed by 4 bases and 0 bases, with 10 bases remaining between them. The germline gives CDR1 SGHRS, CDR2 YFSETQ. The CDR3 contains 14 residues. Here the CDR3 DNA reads TGCGCCAGCAGCCTAGACTGGGACCAAGAGACCCAGTACTTC. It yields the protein CASSLDWDQETQYF.

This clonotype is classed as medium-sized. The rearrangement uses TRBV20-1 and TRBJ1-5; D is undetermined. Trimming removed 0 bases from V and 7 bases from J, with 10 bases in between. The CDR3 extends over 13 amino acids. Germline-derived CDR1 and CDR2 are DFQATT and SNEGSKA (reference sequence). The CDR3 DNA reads TGCAGTGCTAGAGATGAAGGTGACCAGCCCCAGCATTTT. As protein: CSARDEGDQPQHF.

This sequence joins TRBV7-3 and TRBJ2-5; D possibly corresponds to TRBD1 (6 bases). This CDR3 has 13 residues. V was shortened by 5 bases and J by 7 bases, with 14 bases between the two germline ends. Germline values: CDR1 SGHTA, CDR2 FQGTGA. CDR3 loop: CASSQNLGGTQYF. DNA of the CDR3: TGTGCCAGCAGCCAGAACCTAGGGGGGACCCAGTACTTC.

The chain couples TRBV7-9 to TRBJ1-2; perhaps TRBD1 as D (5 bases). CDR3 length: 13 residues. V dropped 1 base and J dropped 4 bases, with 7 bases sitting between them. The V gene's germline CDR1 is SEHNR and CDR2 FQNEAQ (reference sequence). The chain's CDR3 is CASSLGQFYGYTF. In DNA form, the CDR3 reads TGTGCCAGCAGCTTAGGACAGTTCTATGGCTACACCTTC.

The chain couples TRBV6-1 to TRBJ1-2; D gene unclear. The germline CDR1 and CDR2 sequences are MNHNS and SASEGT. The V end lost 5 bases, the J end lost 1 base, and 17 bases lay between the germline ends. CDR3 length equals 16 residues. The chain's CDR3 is CASSPRLGNYNYGYTF. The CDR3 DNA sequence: TGTGCCAGCAGTCCGCGATTGGGGAACTATAACTATGGCTACACCTTC.

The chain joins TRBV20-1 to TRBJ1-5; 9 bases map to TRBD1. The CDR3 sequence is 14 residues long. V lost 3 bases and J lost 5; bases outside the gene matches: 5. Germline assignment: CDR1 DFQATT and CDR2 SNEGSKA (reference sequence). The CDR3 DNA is TGCAGTGCTAGCCGGGGACAGGGTCATCAGCCCCAGCATTTT. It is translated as CSASRGQGHQPQHF.

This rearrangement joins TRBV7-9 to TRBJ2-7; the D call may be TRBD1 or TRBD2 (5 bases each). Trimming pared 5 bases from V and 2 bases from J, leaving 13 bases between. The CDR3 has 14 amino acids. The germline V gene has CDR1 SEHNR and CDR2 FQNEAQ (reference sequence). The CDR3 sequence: CASSRDLRTYEQYF. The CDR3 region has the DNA TGTGCCAGCAGCCGGGACCTCCGAACCTACGAGCAGTACTTC.

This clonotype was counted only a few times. CDR3: CSAHRDQRGGETQYF. CDR3 DNA sequence: TGCAGTGCTCACCGGGACCAGCGCGGGGGCGAGACCCAGTACTTC. This chain connects TRBV20-1 to TRBJ2-5; weak D call: TRBD2 (7 bases). The CDR3 has 15 amino acids. The V and J ends lost 5 bases and 5 bases respectively, with 21 bases between them. CDR1 and CDR2 (germline): DFQATT, SNEGSKA (reference sequence).

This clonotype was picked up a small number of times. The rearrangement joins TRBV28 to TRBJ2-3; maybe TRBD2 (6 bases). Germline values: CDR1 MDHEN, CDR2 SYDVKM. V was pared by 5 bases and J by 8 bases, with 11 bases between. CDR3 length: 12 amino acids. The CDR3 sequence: CASSIPAGTQYF. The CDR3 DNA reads TGTGCCAGCAGTATCCCAGCGGGTACGCAGTATTTT.

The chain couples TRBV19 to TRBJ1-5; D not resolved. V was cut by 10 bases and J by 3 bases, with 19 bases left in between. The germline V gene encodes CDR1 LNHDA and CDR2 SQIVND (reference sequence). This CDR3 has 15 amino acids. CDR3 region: CATTRSRNYNQPQHF. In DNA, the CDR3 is TGTGCCACTACCCGCTCCAGGAATTACAATCAGCCCCAGCATTTT.

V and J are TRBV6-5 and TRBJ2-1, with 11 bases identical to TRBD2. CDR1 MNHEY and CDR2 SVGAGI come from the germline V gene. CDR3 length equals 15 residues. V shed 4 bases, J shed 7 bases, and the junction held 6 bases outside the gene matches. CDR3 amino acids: CASSLPSGRLNEQFF. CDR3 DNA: TGTGCCAGCAGTTTACCTAGCGGGAGGCTTAATGAGCAGTTCTTC.